This TCR beta chain comes out of a study of T-cell reconstitution after alpha-beta-depleted transplantation in children. Trimming removed 3 bases from V and 0 bases from J; junction bases left unmatched: 12. The CDR3 length is 19 residues. From germline, CDR1 is MDHEN and CDR2 SYDVKM. A TCRbeta library incorporating unique molecular identifiers was prepared. TCRdb recomputed calls from the PCR reads with MiXCR, one row per CDR3 protein. The table lists 610,000 or so distinct CDR3 sequences, roughly 27% of them singletons. This clonotype was picked up a small number of times. The chain has TRBV28 and TRBJ2-7; 12 bases are a match to TRBD2. The sequence derives from a boy under two years old with Wiskott-Aldrich syndrome, due to receive a stem cell transplant. Sequencing used PBMCs, obtained before TCRalphabeta/CD19-depleted stem cell transplant. The CDR3 reads CASSFPPGLAGQSSYEQYF. The DNA of the CDR3 is TGTGCCAGCAGTTTTCCACCGGGACTAGCGGGCCAGAGCTCCTACGAGCAGTACTTC.